These T cell receptor beta chains were read from a single sample in a study of spatial heterogeneity in lung cancer. TCRdb itself ran the 5' RACE reads through MiXCR, one entry per CDR3 protein. Of some 54,000 distinct CDR3 sequences in the sample, around 7.7% were seen once. Sample: PBMCs, taken at follow-up. These receptors came from a female donor with early-stage non-small cell lung cancer. CDR3s include the opening cysteine and the closing phenylalanine or tryptophan. The D gene is left open where the match is weak. The size entry is marked missing in some rows and otherwise reads once, few, many or a size class.

>TRBJ2-7|many|TRBD1|TRBV29-1
TGCAGCGCCGTGACAGGGGAAAGGGACGAGCAGTACTTC
CSAVTGERDEQYF
>TRBJ1-1|many|.|TRBV5-4
TGTGCCAGCAGCCTGTTTCTAGGGGCCGAGGTGAACACTGAAGCTTTCTTT
CASSLFLGAEVNTEAFF
>TRBJ2-3|many|.|TRBV6-2/TRBV6-3
TGTGCCAGCAGTTACGGAAGAGGGGCTCTCACAGATACGCAGTATTTT
CASSYGRGALTDTQYF
>TRBJ2-5|.|.|TRBV18
TGTGTCAGCTCACTACAGGGCGAGGAGACCCAGTACTTC
CVSSLQGEETQYF
>TRBJ2-1|.|.|TRBV20-1
TGCAGTGCTAGAGATACCCTTGGGGAGCAGTTCTTC
CSARDTLGEQFF
>TRBJ1-3|many|.|TRBV15
TGTGCCACCAGCAGAGAGCGACGTTCTAGCTCTGGAAACACCATATATTTT
CATSRERRSSSGNTIYF
>TRBJ2-2|many|.|TRBV9
TGTGCCAGCAGCGTTTCTACGGGGTATTCGGCCGGGGAGCTGTTTTTT
CASSVSTGYSAGELFF
>TRBJ2-1|.|TRBD2|TRBV7-2
TGTGCCAGCAGCTTAGAGGGCGGGGGAGCCTACAATGAGCAGTTCTTC
CASSLEGGGAYNEQFF
>TRBJ2-7|.|.|TRBV4-1
TGCGCCAGCAGCGGCAGGGTTTCCAACTACGAGCAGTACTTC
CASSGRVSNYEQYF
>TRBJ1-6|.|TRBD1|TRBV20-1
TGCAGTGCTCCCGATTGGGCCAGGGGGTATAATTCACCCCTCCACTTT
CSAPDWARGYNSPLHF
>TRBJ2-7|.|TRBD1|TRBV20-1
TGCAGTGCGGAAGTACAGGGGGCCTTCTCCTACGAGCAGTACTTC
CSAEVQGAFSYEQYF
>TRBJ2-6|few|TRBD2|TRBV7-8
TGTGCCAGCAGCCGGGAGGGTCCCGGTGGGGCCAACGTCCTGACTTTC
CASSREGPGGANVLTF
>TRBJ2-2|many|TRBD1|TRBV9
TGTGCCAGCAGAGCGGACAGGGGGCATGGGGAGCTGTTTTTT
CASRADRGHGELFF
>TRBJ1-6|many|.|TRBV28
TGTGCCAGCAGTTTATCGCAGCTTTATAATTCACCCCTCCACTTT
CASSLSQLYNSPLHF
>TRBJ1-1|many|.|TRBV4-1
TGCGCCAGCAACTCAGGGGCGGACACTGAAGCTTTCTTT
CASNSGADTEAFF
>TRBJ2-3|.|.|TRBV20-1
TGCAGTGGCCTGGGGAGTCCGGGGGGCCCAGATACGCAGTATTTT
CSGLGSPGGPDTQYF
>TRBJ2-1|few|.|TRBV9
TGTGCCAGCAGCGTAGAGCGGGCCGTCGGGGAGCAGTTCTTC
CASSVERAVGEQFF
>TRBJ2-1|many|TRBD2|TRBV2
TGTGCCAGCAGCTTCGGACTAGTTAGCTACAATGAGCAGTTCTTC
CASSFGLVSYNEQFF
>TRBJ2-7|many|TRBD1|TRBV2
TGTGCCAGCAAGGGACAGCCCTACGAGCAGTACTTC
CASKGQPYEQYF
>TRBJ2-1|many|.|TRBV5-1
TGCGCCAGCAGCTTGGGTACCAGCGCGACCTACAATGAGCAGTTCTTC
CASSLGTSATYNEQFF
>TRBJ2-7|.|.|TRBV6-2/TRBV6-3
TGTGCCAGCAGTTACCCCCCGAACGAGCAGTACTTC
CASSYPPNEQYF
>TRBJ1-2|few|.|TRBV5-6
TGTGTCAGCAGCCCGACGGGGGTCTATGGCTACACCTTC
CVSSPTGVYGYTF
>TRBJ1-2|.|.|TRBV4-1
TGCGCCAGCAGCCAAGATCTCCCGAGGTCGGCCACGAAGGGCTACACCTTC
CASSQDLPRSATKGYTF
>TRBJ2-1|.|TRBD2|TRBV11-2
TGTGCCAGCTCCGGGACTAGCGGGGTCGCGAGTGAGCAGTTCTTC
CASSGTSGVASEQFF
>TRBJ2-4|many|TRBD1|TRBV12-3/TRBV12-4
TGTGCCAGCAGATCACAGGGGGGCAAAAACATTCAGTACTTC
CASRSQGGKNIQYF
>TRBJ1-4|few|TRBD1|TRBV5-5
TGTGCTGGGCGGACAGGCCCTAATGAAAAACTGTTTTTT
CAGRTGPNEKLFF
>TRBJ2-7|many|.|TRBV7-8
TGTGCCAGCAGCCAGGGACTGACGGGGCAGTACTTC
CASSQGLTGQYF
>TRBJ2-3|.|.|TRBV7-6
TGTGCCAGCAGCCGACAGTACCCAGATACGCAGTATTTT
CASSRQYPDTQYF
>TRBJ1-5|.|.|TRBV16
TGTGCCAGCAGCCAGGGCAGGGGCCGTGCGGATCAGCCCCAGCATTTT
CASSQGRGRADQPQHF
>TRBJ2-2|many|TRBD1|TRBV5-4
TGTGCCAGCAGCTCTCGACAGGGTCTCGGCGGGGAGCTGTTTTTT
CASSSRQGLGGELFF
>TRBJ2-5|few|.|TRBV5-1
TGCGCCAGCAGCTTGGAAGGTCCCCAGTACTTC
CASSLEGPQYF
>TRBJ2-3|.|TRBD2|TRBV5-1
TGCGCCAGCAGCTCCGCCTCGACTAGCGGGGGCACAGATACGCAGTATTTT
CASSSASTSGGTDTQYF
>TRBJ1-4|few|.|TRBV7-2
TGTGCCAGCAGCTGGACTAATGAAAAACTGTTTTTT
CASSWTNEKLFF
>TRBJ1-4|few|TRBD1|TRBV7-7
TGTGCCAGCAGCCAAACAAGGGACAGTAATGAAAAACTGTTTTTT
CASSQTRDSNEKLFF
>TRBJ2-6|few|TRBD1|TRBV19
TGTGCCAGTAGTACCCTTGGACAGGCGGTAAGCTCTGGGGCCAACGTCCTGACTTTC
CASSTLGQAVSSGANVLTF
>TRBJ1-3|few|.|TRBV20-1
TGCAGTGCTAGTGACCTCTTGAAGACAGGAGCCTCTGGAAACACCATATATTTT
CSASDLLKTGASGNTIYF
>TRBJ1-1|.|.|TRBV7-3
TGTGCCAGCAGCTCCCAGATGAACACTGAAGCTTTCTTT
CASSSQMNTEAFF
>TRBJ1-4|.|.|TRBV20-1
TGCAGTGCTAAAGGAGATAATGAAAAACTGTTTTTT
CSAKGDNEKLFF
>TRBJ2-2|few|.|TRBV6-2/TRBV6-3
TGTGCCAGCAGCAAACTACAGGGCTCCGGGGAGCTGTTTTTT
CASSKLQGSGELFF
>TRBJ2-7|many|.|TRBV20-1
TGCAGTGCTAGAGATAGAACAGCCTCCTACGAGCAGTACTTC
CSARDRTASYEQYF
>TRBJ2-7|few|TRBD1|TRBV6-2/TRBV6-3
TGTGCCAGCGGAAACACAGGGGACGAGCAGTACTTC
CASGNTGDEQYF
>TRBJ2-3|.|.|TRBV6-2/TRBV6-3
TGTGCCAGCAGTTACCCCGGTCAAACGGCGCAGTATTTT
CASSYPGQTAQYF
>TRBJ1-1|few|.|TRBV13
TGTGCCAGCAGCCTACAGACTGTCAACACTGAAGCTTTCTTT
CASSLQTVNTEAFF
>TRBJ2-3|many|TRBD1|TRBV27
TGTGCCAGCAGTTTAGGGTGGACAGGGGGCTTAACAGATACGCAGTATTTT
CASSLGWTGGLTDTQYF
>TRBJ2-3|few|.|TRBV24-1
TGTGCCACCAGTGATTCCAGTCCGAGCACAGATACGCAGTATTTT
CATSDSSPSTDTQYF
>TRBJ1-1|.|.|TRBV7-2
TGTGCCAGCAAGGTCAATGCCATGAACACTGAAGCTTTCTTT
CASKVNAMNTEAFF
>TRBJ2-3|few|.|TRBV15
TGTGCCACCAGCGGAGGGGGCGTCACAGATACGCAGTATTTT
CATSGGGVTDTQYF
>TRBJ1-6|many|.|TRBV6-5
TGTGCCAGCAGCTACGTTGGTTCACCCCTCCACTTT
CASSYVGSPLHF
>TRBJ2-7|few|.|TRBV20-1
TGCAGGACCTCTGGGGGCGTGAGCTCCTACGAGCAGTACTTC
CRTSGGVSSYEQYF
>TRBJ2-1|few|.|TRBV20-1
TGCAGTGGTTGGAGTAGCGTCCCCTACAATGAGCAGTTCTTC
CSGWSSVPYNEQFF
>TRBJ2-1|.|.|TRBV5-1
TGCGCCAGCTATCCGGGGGTAGCCATCCATGAGCAGTTCTTC
CASYPGVAIHEQFF
>TRBJ2-5|many|.|TRBV6-2/TRBV6-3
TGTGCCAGCCGGTCGCTAGCGTTGGAGACCCAGTACTTC
CASRSLALETQYF
>TRBJ2-3|.|.|TRBV18
TGTGCCAGCTCACCACAAGACTGGACAGATACGCAGTATTTT
CASSPQDWTDTQYF
>TRBJ2-7|many|.|TRBV9
.
CASSVGQGAKLYF
>TRBJ2-2|many|.|TRBV5-1
TGCGCCAGCAGCGGGGGAGTCACAGCCGGGGAGCTGTTTTTT
CASSGGVTAGELFF
>TRBJ1-6|.|.|TRBV18
TGTGCCAGCTCACCTACCTCCTATAATTCACCCCTCCACTTT
CASSPTSYNSPLHF
>TRBJ1-4|few|.|TRBV29-1
TGCAGCTGCGGGGGCGTTAATGAAAAACTGTTTTTT
CSCGGVNEKLFF
>TRBJ2-3|many|.|TRBV6-2/TRBV6-3
TGTGCCAGCAGTTATCCCCCGGGGACGCAGTATTTT
CASSYPPGTQYF
>TRBJ2-3|many|.|TRBV5-1
TGCGCCAGCAGCGGTAGTCTCGCAGATACGCAGTATTTT
CASSGSLADTQYF